Reported below is one T cell receptor (beta chain). Germline CDR1 is KGHSH and CDR2 is LQKENI. This CDR3 has 13 amino acids. V was pared by 6 bases and J by 3 bases, with 11 bases between. The data were obtained in a study of blood T cell repertoires in COVID-19. At the level of the study: The United States, Italy and Spain supplied acute and convalescent COVID-19 samples. From T cells, B-cell-depleted T cells, or PBMCs came the material, which was cDNA or gDNA.

Original processing notes: Cell counts per sample came from amplifying reference gene primers. The protocol was immunoSEQ multiplex PCR, while the TCRdb copy is restricted to in-frame clones and leaves out a portion. V and J calls and clone size are as listed in that table; D and trimming were resolved from the DNA. The profile covers about 76,000 clones, with 80% to 85% appearing a single time and under 35% taken by the ten largest. The origin of this receptor is a human donor in a cohort sampled during active COVID-19. What was sequenced was peripheral blood. This chain joins TRBV18 and TRBJ1-1, with D hard to call. The CDR3: CASSLGLDTEAFF. The CDR3 nucleotides are TGTGCCAGCTCCCTCGGTTTGGACACTGAAGCTTTCTTT.